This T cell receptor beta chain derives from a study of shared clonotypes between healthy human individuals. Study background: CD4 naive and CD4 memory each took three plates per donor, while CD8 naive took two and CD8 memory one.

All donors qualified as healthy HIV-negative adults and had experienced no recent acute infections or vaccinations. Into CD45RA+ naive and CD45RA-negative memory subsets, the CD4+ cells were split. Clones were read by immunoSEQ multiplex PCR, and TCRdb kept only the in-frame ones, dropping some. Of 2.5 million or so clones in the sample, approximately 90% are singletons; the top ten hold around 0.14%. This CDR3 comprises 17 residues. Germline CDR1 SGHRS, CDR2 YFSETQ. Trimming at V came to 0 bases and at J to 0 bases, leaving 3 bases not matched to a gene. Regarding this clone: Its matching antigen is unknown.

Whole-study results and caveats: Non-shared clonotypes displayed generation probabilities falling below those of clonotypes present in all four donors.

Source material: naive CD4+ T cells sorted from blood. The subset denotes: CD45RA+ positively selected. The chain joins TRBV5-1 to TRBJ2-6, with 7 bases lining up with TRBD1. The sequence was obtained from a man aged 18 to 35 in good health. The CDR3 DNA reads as TGCGCCAGCAGCTTGGTGACAGGGCCCTCTGGGGCCAACGTCCTGACTTTC. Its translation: CASSLVTGPSGANVLTF.